This TCR beta chain originates from a study of blood T cell repertoires in COVID-19. Study as a whole: Sample material is recorded as cDNA or gDNA derived from T cells, B-cell-depleted T cells, or PBMCs.

Data came from immunoSEQ multiplex PCR; TCRdb stores just in-frame clones and leaves some out. Seen here are 40,000 to 45,000 clones, roughly 89% observed once, and the top ten hold roughly 21%. This CDR3 region has 13 residues. V shed 5 bases, J shed 4 bases, and the junction held 2 bases outside the gene matches. The germline V gene encodes CDR1 MNHNY and CDR2 SVGAGI (reference sequence). This TCR was recovered from a man aged 50-59 years with active COVID-19. The chain combines TRBV6-6 with TRBJ1-5; 7 bases map to TRBD1. Sequences were obtained from peripheral blood. CDR3 sequence (DNA): TGTGCCAGCAGTGGCAGGGGGAATCAGCCCCAGCATTTT. It is translated as CASSGRGNQPQHF.